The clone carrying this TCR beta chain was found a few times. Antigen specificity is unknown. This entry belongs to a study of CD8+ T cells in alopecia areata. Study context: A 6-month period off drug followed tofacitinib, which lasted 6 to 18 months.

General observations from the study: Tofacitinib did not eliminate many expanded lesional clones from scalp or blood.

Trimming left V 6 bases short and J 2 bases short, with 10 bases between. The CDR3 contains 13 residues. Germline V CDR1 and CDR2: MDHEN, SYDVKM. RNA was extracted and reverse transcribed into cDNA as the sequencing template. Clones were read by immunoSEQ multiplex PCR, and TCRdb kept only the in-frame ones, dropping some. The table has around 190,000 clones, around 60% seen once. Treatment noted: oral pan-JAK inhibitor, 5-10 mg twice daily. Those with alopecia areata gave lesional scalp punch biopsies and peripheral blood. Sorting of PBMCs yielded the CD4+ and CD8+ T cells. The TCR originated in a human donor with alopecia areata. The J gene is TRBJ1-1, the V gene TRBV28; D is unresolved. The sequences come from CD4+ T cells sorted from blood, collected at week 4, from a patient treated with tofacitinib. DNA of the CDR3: TGTGCCAGCAGCCCGGGGAGAAACACTGAAGCTTTCTTT. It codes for CASSPGRNTEAFF.